The 22 T cell receptor beta chains below all came from one sample that was sequenced in a study of a mutant IDH1 vaccine in newly diagnosed glioma. Time point meaning: week 5, during vaccination. The study gave 300 ug of mutant IDH1 20-mer peptide per vaccine dose, with topical imiquimod. These receptors have no known antigen. Clones were sequenced by immunoSEQ multiplex PCR, and TCRdb holds only the in-frame ones, with some missing. This sample has 35,000 to 45,000 clones, with roughly four fifths found just once. The material sequenced was PBMCs, taken from a glioma patient whose treatment included an IDH1 peptide vaccine. All receptors come from a middle-aged man with glioma.

This chain connects TRBV4-1 to TRBJ2-1, with 7 bases matching TRBD2. This CDR3 has 17 residues. Germline V gene lookup returns CDR1 MGHRA and CDR2 YSYEKL. The trim removed 0 bases at V and 2 bases at J, leaving 7 bases unmatched. The CDR3 DNA follows: TGCGCCAGCAGCCAAGACCCCCTACTAGCGACCTACAATGAGCAGTTCTTC. Protein sequence: CASSQDPLLATYNEQFF.

As concerns this clone: The junction does not match germline at one end; this may be a read error. The chain couples TRBV30 to TRBJ1-4, with D hard to call. CDR1 is GTSNPN and CDR2 is SVGIG in the germline V gene (reference sequence). The CDR3 sequence is 12 residues long. This CDR3 reads CAWSDGNGPPTF. The DNA of the CDR3 is TGTGCCTGGAGTGACGGAAATGGGCCGCCGACTTTT.

The chain links TRBV25-1 to TRBJ1-2; no clear D. CDR1 and CDR2 (germline): MGHDK, SYGVNS. V was pared by 3 bases and J by 8 bases, with 13 bases between. The CDR3 consists of 13 residues. CDR3: CASSDVMTQGYTF. DNA for the CDR3: TGTGCCAGCAGTGACGTGATGACACAAGGCTACACCTTC.

The gene calls are TRBV7-9 and TRBJ2-1, with no clear D. Germline values: CDR1 SEHNR, CDR2 FQNEAQ (reference sequence). Trimming took off 5 bases at V and 5 bases at J, with 10 bases between the two ends. The CDR3 covers 13 residues. This chain's CDR3 is CASSREAHNEQFF. CDR3 bases: TGTGCCAGCAGCCGCGAGGCGCACAATGAGCAGTTCTTC.

The CDR3 DNA reads as TGTGCCAGCAGTGAAGGTTTCGAGGATGAAGCTTTCTTT. Amino acid sequence: CASSEGFEDEAFF. The genes are TRBV25-1 and TRBJ1-1; D uncertain. Germline CDR1 reads MGHDK; CDR2 reads SYGVNS. V was shortened by 2 bases and J by 7 bases, with 11 bases between the two germline ends. This CDR3 has 13 amino acids. The entire variable domain, with the rest obtained from reference TRBV25-1 and TRBJ1-1, is as follows: EADIYQTPRYLVIGTGKKITLECSQTMGHDKMYWYQQDPGMELHLIHYSYGVNSTEKGDLSSESTVSRIRTEHFPLTLESARPSHTSQYLCASSEGFEDEAFFGQGTRLTVV.

The chain carries TRBV7-9 and TRBJ2-3, with TRBD1 matching 7 bases. Germline-derived CDR1 and CDR2 are SEHNR and FQNEAQ (reference sequence). With 1 base clipped from V and 5 bases from J, the junction kept 12 bases outside the gene matches. This CDR3 region has 17 residues. CDR3 nucleotides: TGTGCCAGCAGCTTAGAAAAATGGTGGCAGGGGGAAGATACGCAGTATTTT. It translates to CASSLEKWWQGEDTQYF.

J is TRBJ2-5 and V is TRBV14; 8 bases match TRBD2. The length of the CDR3 is 17 residues. The V gene end was trimmed by 0 bases and the J gene end by 5 bases; junction bases not matched to a gene: 11. The germline V gene encodes CDR1 SGHDN and CDR2 FVKESK. CDR3 loop: CASSQDPSSGPYETQYF. The CDR3 nucleotides read TGTGCCAGCAGCCAAGATCCATCTAGCGGGCCTTATGAGACCCAGTACTTC.

V and J are TRBV6-1 and TRBJ2-7, with 8 positions matching TRBD1. V shed 10 bases and J 4 bases; nucleotides not matched to a gene: 9. Germline CDR1 is MNHNS and CDR2 is SASEGT. The CDR3 totals 13 residues. In nucleotides, the CDR3 is TGTGCCACGACAGGGGCGAGGGTGTACGAGCAGTACTTC. Translated: CATTGARVYEQYF.

The chain couples TRBV9 to TRBJ1-2; D remains ambiguous. Germline lookup yields CDR1 SGDLS and CDR2 YYNGEE. Trimming took 3 bases from V and 8 from J, leaving 8 bases between them. CDR3 length: 11 amino acids. The CDR3 bases are TGTGCCAGCAGCGCGCCGGGGGGCTACACCTTC. This gives the protein CASSAPGGYTF.

This clone was observed once. The chain has TRBV9 and TRBJ1-1; 8 bases agree with TRBD1. V shed 4 bases, J shed 3 bases, and the junction held 8 bases outside the gene matches. Germline V CDR1 and CDR2: SGDLS, YYNGEE. The CDR3 loop spans 15 amino acids. This CDR3 is CASSPFSTGDTEAFF. CDR3 bases: TGTGCCAGCAGCCCTTTTTCGACAGGGGACACTGAAGCTTTCTTT.

The chain couples TRBV15 to TRBJ1-5, with 8 positions matching TRBD1. This CDR3 spans 14 amino acids. CDR1 and CDR2 from the germline V gene are LNHNV and YYDKDF (reference sequence). V gave up 5 bases and J gave up 4 bases; unmatched junction bases: 4. CDR3 DNA sequence: TGTGCCACCAGCGCCCGACAGGGGAATCAGCCCCAGCATTTT. Its translation is CATSARQGNQPQHF.

The chain recombines TRBV15 with TRBJ1-1; D might be TRBD1 (5 bases). V gave up 0 bases and J gave up 8 bases, with 16 bases separating them. The CDR3 runs to 15 residues. Germline-derived CDR1 and CDR2 are LNHNV and YYDKDF (reference sequence). CDR3 bases: TGTGCCACCAGCAGAGATCGGACATCCCATGAGGAAGCTTTCTTT. Translating it yields CATSRDRTSHEEAFF.

The J gene is TRBJ2-2, the V gene TRBV20-1; no definite D call. V lost 6 bases and J lost 0, with 2 bases in between. The CDR3 has 11 amino acids. CDR1 is DFQATT, CDR2 SNEGSKA, per germline (reference sequence). CDR3 in amino acids: CSATNTGELFF. The CDR3 DNA is TGCAGTGCAACGAACACCGGGGAGCTGTTTTTT.

This chain links TRBV5-1 with TRBJ2-2, with 7 bases aligning to TRBD2. V shed 2 bases and J 4 bases; nucleotides not matched to a gene: 5. The CDR3 runs to 15 residues. The germline gives CDR1 SGHRS, CDR2 YFSETQ. CDR3 coding DNA: TGCGCCAGCAGCTTAACGGGAGGATTCACCGGGGAGCTGTTTTTT. Amino acids: CASSLTGGFTGELFF.

The chain is built from TRBV25-1 and TRBJ2-1; D call uncertain. Per germline, CDR1 MGHDK and CDR2 SYGVNS. This CDR3 contains 12 residues. V was trimmed by 6 bases and J by 7 bases, leaving 10 bases between them. For the CDR3, the DNA is TGTGCCAGCAGACTGACGCCAAATGAGCAGTTCTTC. Protein: CASRLTPNEQFF.

The chain joins TRBV6-1 to TRBJ1-4, with D perhaps TRBD1 (6 bases). The CDR3 is made up of 14 amino acids. Germline CDR1 and CDR2: MNHNS and SASEGT. Deletions cut 2 bases from V and 8 bases from J, with 12 bases between. CDR3 DNA: TGTGCCAGCAGTGAACCGGGGACACAGGAAAAACTGTTTTTT. Its protein product is CASSEPGTQEKLFF.

The chain combines TRBV6-1 with TRBJ1-5; D uncertain. There are 15 residues in the CDR3. In germline, CDR1 is MNHNS, CDR2 SASEGT. With 4 bases removed from V and 5 bases from J, the gap between germline ends came to 15 bases. As DNA, the CDR3 is TGTGCCAGCAGTGGCCTCCCCGGGAAATATCAGCCCCAGCATTTT. As protein: CASSGLPGKYQPQHF.

V gene TRBV28 combines with J gene TRBJ2-5; D possibly corresponds to TRBD2 (5 bases). The germline gives CDR1 MDHEN, CDR2 SYDVKM. V was pared by 3 bases and J by 5 bases, with 19 bases between. This CDR3 has 16 amino acids. CDR3 bases: TGTGCCAGCAGTTTCATAAGGGAGCGGTCCCGGGAGACCCAGTACTTC. Translated, it gives CASSFIRERSRETQYF.

The chain links TRBV6-1 to TRBJ2-3; no clear D gene. V was clipped by 1 base and J by 13 bases, with 15 bases between them. From germline, CDR1 is MNHNS and CDR2 SASEGT. This CDR3 spans 13 amino acids. CDR3 region: CASSEEHLAPKYF. The DNA of the CDR3 is TGTGCCAGCAGTGAAGAGCACCTGGCGCCTAAGTATTTT.

This chain joins TRBV5-1 and TRBJ2-1, with 7 positions matching TRBD2. Looked up from germline, CDR1 is SGHRS and CDR2 is YFSETQ. Trimming at V came to 4 bases and at J to 9 bases, leaving 7 bases not matched to a gene. The CDR3 sequence is 13 residues long. Written as DNA, the CDR3 is TGCGCCAGCAGCGGGGGGGAAAAGGGTGAGCAGTTCTTC. Amino acids: CASSGGEKGEQFF.

The rearrangement links TRBV12-5 to TRBJ2-1; D uncertain. Germline CDR1 is LGHNT and CDR2 is FRNRAP. V lost 3 bases to trimming and J lost 8 bases, with 5 bases between them. The CDR3 has 11 amino acids. The CDR3 region has the DNA TGTGCTAGTGGTTTCGGAGATGAGCAGTTCTTC. This gives the protein CASGFGDEQFF.

The chain couples TRBV19 to TRBJ1-6; D call uncertain. Germline lookup yields CDR1 LNHDA and CDR2 SQIVND (reference sequence). Trimming took off 2 bases at V and 4 bases at J, with 12 bases between the two ends. The CDR3 has 16 residues. The CDR3 is CASSIIRPAYNSPLHF. In DNA form, the CDR3 reads TGTGCCAGTAGTATAATCAGGCCGGCTTATAATTCACCCCTCCACTTT.